Presented here are 12 T cell receptor beta chains from one specimen sequenced in a study of blood T cell repertoires in COVID-19. Sequencing used immunoSEQ multiplex PCR; TCRdb keeps in-frame clones, though not all of them. The repertoire holds about 70,000 clones, with roughly 80% as singletons. Sequenced input: peripheral blood. The receptors come from a man aged 65 to 85 who had recovered from COVID-19.

V is TRBV6-5 and J is TRBJ2-1; D ambiguous. This CDR3 region has 15 residues. V was pared by 6 bases and J by 4 bases, with 16 bases between. In germline, CDR1 is MNHEY, CDR2 SVGAGI. The CDR3 DNA sequence: TGTGCCAGCAGGCTCGACTCTTTTCGATACAATGAGCAGTTCTTC. It specifies CASRLDSFRYNEQFF.

The J gene is TRBJ1-5, the V gene TRBV12-5; TRBD1 agrees at 7 bases. There are 13 residues in the CDR3. The ends lost 7 bases at V and 8 bases at J; junction bases unmatched: 8. From germline, CDR1 is LGHNT and CDR2 FRNRAP. Written as DNA, the CDR3 is TGTGCTAGTGACCAGGGGGGACGGGAGCCCCAGCATTTT. Amino acid sequence: CASDQGGREPQHF.

This clone was seen only a few times. The chain carries TRBV9 and TRBJ2-2, with D tentatively TRBD2 (6 bases). The CDR3 length is 14 residues. The germline CDR1 and CDR2 sequences are SGDLS and YYNGEE. Trimming pared 0 bases from V and 6 bases from J, leaving 9 bases between. The CDR3 DNA follows: TGTGCCAGCAGCGTAGGGCTAGCGTCCGGGGAGCTGTTTTTT. Its translation is CASSVGLASGELFF.

This rearrangement joins TRBV4-3 to TRBJ2-3; 9 nucleotides align to TRBD2. Germline V lookup: CDR1 LGHNA, CDR2 YSLEER. V shed 0 bases, J shed 5 bases, and the junction held 6 bases outside the gene matches. This CDR3 is 16 amino acids long. The CDR3 DNA reads as TGCGCCAGCAGCCAAGAGGCAGCGGGGGGCGTAGATACGCAGTATTTT. Amino acids: CASSQEAAGGVDTQYF.

The chain carries TRBV2 and TRBJ2-1; no firm D call. This CDR3 is 15 amino acids long. Germline loops: CDR1 SNHLY, CDR2 FYNNEI. The ends were cut back, 2 bases at V and 10 bases at J, with 18 bases in the middle. CDR3 sequence reads: CASSEFSQVYWEQFF. The CDR3 DNA sequence: TGTGCCAGCAGTGAATTTTCCCAGGTTTATTGGGAGCAGTTCTTC.

This clone has a single count. V gene TRBV6-5 combines with J gene TRBJ2-2; 11 bases map to TRBD2. With V trimmed by 4 bases and J by 5 bases, 6 bases remained unmatched. The CDR3 loop spans 16 amino acids. In germline, CDR1 is MNHEY, CDR2 SVGAGI. CDR3 bases: TGTGCCAGCAGTTCCCGACTAGCGGGACAAACCGGGGAGCTGTTTTTT. It codes for CASSSRLAGQTGELFF.

The chain links TRBV5-4 to TRBJ1-2; 8 bases are shared with TRBD1. Losses at the gene ends were 5 bases for V and 4 bases for J; bases not matched to a gene: 7. CDR3 length equals 14 residues. Germline V gene data show CDR1 as SGHNT and CDR2 as YYREEE (reference sequence). CDR3 amino acids: CASRRTGQGYGYTF. The CDR3 DNA reads TGTGCCAGCAGACGGACAGGACAGGGCTATGGCTACACCTTC.

This sequence joins TRBV2 and TRBJ1-4, with D tentatively TRBD1 (5 bases). Trimming removed 3 bases from V and 4 bases from J, with 12 bases in between. Germline CDR1 SNHLY, CDR2 FYNNEI. CDR3 length: 15 amino acids. CDR3 amino acids: CASSDGGSGNEKLFF. The CDR3 DNA is TGTGCCAGCAGTGACGGGGGTTCGGGTAATGAAAAACTGTTTTTT.

The CDR3 nucleotides read TGTGCCAGCAGCTTAGTGGGGGGGGCCCTAAGCTCCTACAATGAGCAGTTCTTC. Translating gives CASSLVGGALSSYNEQFF. The rearrangement uses TRBV7-9 and TRBJ2-1, with a weak D call TRBD2 (7 bases). The germline V gene has CDR1 SEHNR and CDR2 FQNEAQ (reference sequence). The CDR3 sequence is 18 residues long. V lost 1 base and J 0 bases, leaving 16 bases between the germline ends.

The DNA of the CDR3 is TGTGCCAGCAGATCGGGGGGAGGCAATCAGCCCCAGCATTTT. Protein product: CASRSGGGNQPQHF. The rearrangement uses TRBV27 and TRBJ1-5, with TRBD1 as a possible D gene (5 bases). The V end was cut by 6 bases, the J end by 2 bases, with 11 bases between. The CDR3 sequence is 14 residues long. From germline, CDR1 is MNHEY and CDR2 SMNVEV (reference sequence).

The chain has TRBV18 and TRBJ2-2; TRBD1 is a possible D gene (6 bases). The CDR3 spans 16 residues. Trimming took off 1 base at V and 2 bases at J, with 11 bases between the two ends. Germline-derived CDR1 and CDR2 are KGHSH and LQKENI. The CDR3 bases are TGTGCCAGCTCACCACTAGCAGGGGATAACACCGGGGAGCTGTTTTTT. This sequence encodes CASSPLAGDNTGELFF.

The chain combines TRBV29-1 with TRBJ1-1; D is uncertain. Trimming took off 4 bases at V and 5 bases at J, with 14 bases between the two ends. Germline CDR1 and CDR2: SQVTM and ANQGSEA. The CDR3 runs to 13 residues. This chain's CDR3 is CSVVRGPGTEAFF. CDR3 in DNA: TGCAGCGTTGTTCGGGGTCCGGGGACTGAAGCTTTCTTT.